These 21 T cell receptor beta chains were all obtained from the same sample, sequenced in a study of technical replicates of blood from a few donors (TCRdb year 2017). The library relied on the immunoSEQ multiplex PCR assay. Imported from immuneACCESS, the table was reduced by TCRdb to in-frame sequences with V and J called. These copies leave out some clones; in studies compared against another copy, an unresolved V gene accounts for under half, and the cause of the remainder is not known. The sample table holds roughly 80,000 clones, of which less than 95% were seen once. The ten top clones hold 0.38% of the sample. Sample: T cells isolated from PBMCs. These receptors were collected from a human donor in good health.

The chain employs TRBV15 and TRBJ2-1; 10 nucleotides agree with TRBD1. Germline assignment: CDR1 LNHNV and CDR2 YYDKDF (reference sequence). The CDR3 is made up of 15 amino acids. V trimming: 0 bases; J trimming: 7 bases; junction bases outside the gene matches: 3. Written as DNA, the CDR3 is TGTGCCACCAGCAGAGATCCGGGACAGGGGAATGAGCAGTTCTTC. It yields the protein CATSRDPGQGNEQFF.

The chain joins TRBV6-5 to TRBJ2-7; 7 bases line up with TRBD2. Germline V CDR1 and CDR2: MNHEY, SVGAGI. Trimming cost V 6 bases and J 3 bases; bases outside gene matches: 8. The CDR3 loop spans 14 amino acids. CDR3 residues: CASSQGLPYYEQYF. In nucleotides, the CDR3 is TGTGCCAGCAGCCAGGGACTACCTTACTACGAGCAGTACTTC.

The chain carries TRBV6-5 and TRBJ1-5; 9 positions agree with TRBD1. The CDR3 totals 15 residues. J was trimmed by 6 bases and V by 0 bases; bases with no gene match: 3. Germline CDR1 and CDR2: MNHEY and SVGAGI. The CDR3 coding sequence is TGTGCCAGCAGTTACTCCGGGACAGGGACTCAGCCCCAGCATTTT. Protein sequence: CASSYSGTGTQPQHF.

In this sample, this clone turned up once. This chain links TRBV28 with TRBJ1-3, with TRBD1 matching 11 bases. CDR1 and CDR2 from the germline V gene are MDHEN and SYDVKM. V shed 2 bases and J 4 bases; nucleotides not matched to a gene: 7. This CDR3 has 17 amino acids. Here the CDR3 reads CASSLTLGQGAGNTIYF. As DNA, the CDR3 is TGTGCCAGCAGTTTAACCCTCGGACAGGGGGCCGGAAACACCATATATTTT.

The rearrangement uses TRBV6-4 and TRBJ2-2, with D maybe TRBD2 (6 bases). Germline V gene data show CDR1 as MRHNA and CDR2 as SNTAGT. The CDR3 has 16 residues. The V end was cut by 3 bases, the J end by 1 base, with 12 bases between. CDR3: CASSDTGTWNTGELFF. In DNA, the CDR3 is TGTGCCAGCAGTGATACCGGGACTTGGAACACCGGGGAGCTGTTTTTT.

The V and J genes are TRBV12-5 and TRBJ1-5; 9 nucleotides agree with TRBD1. V was pared by 0 bases and J by 7 bases, with 22 bases of the junction left unmatched. The V gene's germline CDR1 is LGHNT and CDR2 FRNRAP. The CDR3 length is 21 residues. In DNA, the CDR3 is TGTGCTAGTGGTTTGGTACCGAACCGAAACCACAGGGGGCGTATCAGCCAGCCCCAGCATTTT. Protein: CASGLVPNRNHRGRISQPQHF.

This chain connects TRBV5-6 to TRBJ2-7; D is undetermined. The CDR3 length is 12 residues. Per germline, CDR1 SGHDT and CDR2 YYEEEE. V lost 4 bases and J 1 base, leaving 6 bases between the germline ends. The CDR3 region is CASSEVSYEQYF. The CDR3 DNA follows: TGTGCCAGCAGCGAGGTTTCCTACGAGCAGTACTTC.

The V and J genes are TRBV6-6 and TRBJ2-7; a possible D gene is TRBD1 (6 bases). The germline gives CDR1 MNHNY, CDR2 SVGAGI (reference sequence). Trimming took 5 bases from V and 1 from J, leaving 18 bases between them. This CDR3 has 16 amino acids. The CDR3 reads CASSAPGQGLSYEQYF. The DNA of the CDR3 is TGTGCCAGCAGTGCGCCGGGGCAGGGGCTTTCCTACGAGCAGTACTTC.

The chain combines TRBV30 with TRBJ1-1, with unresolved D. The V gene's germline CDR1 is GTSNPN and CDR2 SVGIG (reference sequence). Trimming shortened V by 0 bases and J by 1 base, and 6 bases separated the two germline ends. The CDR3 has 13 amino acids. The CDR3 protein is CAWSVLGNTEAFF. For the CDR3, the DNA is TGTGCCTGGAGTGTACTTGGGAACACTGAAGCTTTCTTT.

For the CDR3, the DNA is TGTGCCAGCAGCGCAACGACTCTGAACACTGAAGCTTTCTTT. Translating gives CASSATTLNTEAFF. The chain employs TRBV7-3 and TRBJ1-1; D is undetermined. Trimming stripped 5 bases from V and 0 bases from J, with 10 bases between. This CDR3 has 14 amino acids. CDR1 and CDR2 (germline): SGHTA, FQGTGA.

V gene TRBV7-6 combines with J gene TRBJ1-5, with a possible D match to TRBD1 (6 bases). Deletions cut 3 bases from V and 0 bases from J, with 12 bases between. The CDR3 runs 16 residues. Per germline, CDR1 SGHVS and CDR2 FNYEAQ. The CDR3 sequence is CASSLEQGYSNQPQHF. The CDR3 DNA follows: TGTGCCAGCAGCTTGGAACAGGGCTATAGCAATCAGCCCCAGCATTTT.

The gene calls are TRBV28 and TRBJ1-2, with a tentative D call TRBD1 (5 bases). The CDR3 length is 13 residues. V was cut by 7 bases and J by 4 bases, with 13 bases left in between. Germline loops: CDR1 MDHEN, CDR2 SYDVKM. The CDR3: CASTSQGLYGYTF. CDR3 in DNA: TGTGCCAGCACCTCCCAGGGTCTCTATGGCTACACCTTC.

This chain links TRBV5-1 with TRBJ2-7; 8 bases fit TRBD2. V was pared by 4 bases and J by 5 bases, with 11 bases of the junction left unmatched. CDR3 length: 15 residues. In germline, CDR1 is SGHRS, CDR2 YFSETQ. CDR3 protein: CASSGEATSVNEQYF. CDR3 DNA: TGCGCCAGCAGCGGGGAGGCGACTAGCGTAAACGAGCAGTACTTC.

This sequence joins TRBV6-6 and TRBJ2-5; D remains ambiguous. The CDR3 spans 14 residues. CDR1 MNHNY and CDR2 SVGAGI come from the germline V gene (reference sequence). V was shortened by 4 bases and J by 1 base, with 10 bases between the two germline ends. CDR3: CASSSQTGQETQYF. DNA of the CDR3: TGTGCCAGCAGTTCCCAGACTGGCCAAGAGACCCAGTACTTC.

The chain is built from TRBV29-1 and TRBJ2-3; 7 positions agree with TRBD2. After removal of 6 bases from V and 4 bases from J, the junction contained 4 bases not matched to a gene. The CDR3 extends over 12 amino acids. Germline values: CDR1 SQVTM, CDR2 ANQGSEA. The DNA of the CDR3 is TGCAGCGTCCCGGGACTATCAGATACGCAGTATTTT. It is translated as CSVPGLSDTQYF.

The chain uses TRBV19 and TRBJ1-1; a weak D match, TRBD1 (6 bases). The CDR3 spans 14 residues. CDR1 is LNHDA and CDR2 is SQIVND in the germline V gene (reference sequence). V dropped 5 bases and J dropped 1 base, with 11 bases sitting between them. The CDR3 DNA sequence: TGTGCCAGTAGTTACAGGGATCAGAACACTGAAGCTTTCTTT. It encodes CASSYRDQNTEAFF. The full variable domain, with the rest looked up from reference TRBV19 and TRBJ1-1, is DGGITQSPKYLFRKEGQNVTLSCEQNLNHDAMYWYRQDPGQGLRLIYYSQIVNDFQKGDIAEGYSVSREKKESFPLTVTSAQKNPTAFYLCASSYRDQNTEAFFGQGTRLTVV.

V and J are TRBV5-1 and TRBJ1-3; no reliable D call. The V gene lost 3 bases and the J gene lost 0 bases, with 7 bases spanning the gap. Germline values: CDR1 SGHRS, CDR2 YFSETQ. This CDR3 has 14 residues. The CDR3 DNA reads as TGCGCCAGCAGCTCTGTTAACTCTGGAAACACCATATATTTT. It encodes CASSSVNSGNTIYF.

The rearrangement joins TRBV10-3 to TRBJ2-1; tentative D call: TRBD2 (5 bases). Looked up from germline, CDR1 is ENHRY and CDR2 is SYGVKD. V was clipped by 8 bases and J by 0 bases, with 8 bases between them. The CDR3 consists of 13 residues. CDR3 loop: CAIGLNSYNEQFF. For the CDR3, the DNA is TGTGCCATCGGACTTAACTCCTACAATGAGCAGTTCTTC.

This clone turned up a few times. The J gene is TRBJ1-2, the V gene TRBV19; the D is unclear. The CDR3 covers 13 residues. Germline V gene data show CDR1 as LNHDA and CDR2 as SQIVND (reference sequence). With 2 bases removed from V and 4 bases from J, the gap between germline ends came to 8 bases. The CDR3 region is CASSISIFYGYTF. DNA for the CDR3: TGTGCCAGTAGTATATCCATTTTCTATGGCTACACCTTC.

The chain carries TRBV27 and TRBJ2-5; TRBD2 aligns across 9 bases. Trimming took 2 bases from V and 5 from J; bases not matched to a gene: 12. There are 17 residues in the CDR3. Germline values: CDR1 MNHEY, CDR2 SMNVEV (reference sequence). Here the CDR3 DNA reads TGTGCCAGCAGTTTAGAGGGAGCGGGAGGTTTCTTGGAGACCCAGTACTTC. Translation gives CASSLEGAGGFLETQYF.

This chain connects TRBV11-1 to TRBJ2-3, with D tentatively TRBD1 (5 bases). This CDR3 has 13 residues. The V gene lost 6 bases and the J gene lost 6 bases, with 13 bases spanning the gap. Germline V CDR1 and CDR2: SGHAT, FQDESV (reference sequence). CDR3 amino acids: CASSRLGPDTQYF. CDR3 nucleotide sequence: TGTGCCAGCAGTCGTCTGGGGCCGGATACGCAGTATTTT.